Listed below are T cell receptor beta chains from one sample, sequenced in a study of blood T cell repertoires in COVID-19. Produced via immunoSEQ multiplex PCR; TCRdb's table is partial and in-frame only. Here the sample spans about 200,000 clones, 75% to 85% being singletons. The material sequenced was PBMCs or T cells enriched from blood (not recorded which). Receptors originate from a man between 40 and 49 years old who had recovered from COVID-19. Each CDR3 is given with its conserved first and last residue.

CDR3 length: 15; J gene: TRBJ2-5; V gene: TRBV7-9; CDR3 protein: CASSLGQGPQETQYF
CDR3 length: 16; J gene: TRBJ2-3; V gene: TRBV6-2/TRBV6-3; CDR3 protein: CASSYSGLGSSDTQYF
CDR3 length: 15; J gene: TRBJ1-4; V gene: TRBV7-2; CDR3 protein: CASSLDGQGGEKLFF
CDR3 length: 15; J gene: TRBJ2-1; V gene: TRBV18; CDR3 protein: CASSPPSGSRDEQFF
CDR3 length: 17; J gene: TRBJ1-5; V gene: TRBV18; CDR3 protein: CASSPPGQARQNQPQHF
CDR3 length: 13; J gene: TRBJ1-2; V gene: TRBV28; CDR3 protein: CASSPTGHYGYTF
CDR3 length: 12; J gene: TRBJ2-5; V gene: TRBV30; CDR3 protein: CAWSVGGETQYF
CDR3 length: 14; J gene: TRBJ1-3; V gene: TRBV6-5; CDR3 protein: CASSTYYSGNTIYF
CDR3 length: 13; J gene: TRBJ2-1; V gene: TRBV9; CDR3 protein: CASSPGQYNEQFF
CDR3 length: 17; J gene: TRBJ2-5; V gene: TRBV7-2; CDR3 protein: CASSYKMAGARQETQYF
CDR3 length: 14; J gene: TRBJ2-7; V gene: TRBV9; CDR3 protein: CASSPRGLTYEQYF
CDR3 length: 13; J gene: TRBJ1-4; V gene: TRBV7-6; CDR3 protein: CASSPGALGKLFF
CDR3 length: 12; J gene: TRBJ1-5; V gene: TRBV28; CDR3 protein: CASSQGNQPQHF
CDR3 length: 14; J gene: TRBJ2-2; V gene: TRBV10-2; CDR3 protein: CASSELQGAGELFF
CDR3 length: 15; J gene: TRBJ1-6; V gene: TRBV2; CDR3 protein: CATLSPGQGNSPLHF
CDR3 length: 16; J gene: TRBJ1-5; V gene: TRBV6-2/TRBV6-3; CDR3 protein: CASSSSDRAGNQPQHF
CDR3 length: 15; J gene: TRBJ1-1; V gene: TRBV7-8; CDR3 protein: CASSLGAPGQGVAFF
CDR3 length: 18; J gene: TRBJ1-5; V gene: TRBV21-1; CDR3 protein: CASSQKFEQGARNQPQHF
CDR3 length: 14; J gene: TRBJ1-4; V gene: TRBV5-1; CDR3 protein: CASSLGQEAEKLFF
CDR3 length: 14; J gene: TRBJ1-4; V gene: TRBV7-2; CDR3 protein: CASSPGGGNEKLFF
CDR3 length: 15; J gene: TRBJ1-2; V gene: TRBV6-2/TRBV6-3; CDR3 protein: CASSYPPDRYYGYTF
CDR3 length: 12; J gene: TRBJ1-1; V gene: TRBV30; CDR3 protein: CSTTPGGPEAFF
CDR3 length: 17; J gene: TRBJ2-5; V gene: TRBV7-6; CDR3 protein: CASSSIGAAGGGETQYF
CDR3 length: 14; J gene: TRBJ2-5; V gene: TRBV7-2; CDR3 protein: CASTRGGTGETQYF
CDR3 length: 14; J gene: TRBJ1-1; V gene: TRBV5-4; CDR3 protein: CASSLQGRPTEAFF
CDR3 length: 15; J gene: TRBJ1-3; V gene: TRBV7-6; CDR3 protein: CASSLRRRNGDTIYF
CDR3 length: 15; J gene: TRBJ2-1; V gene: TRBV7-9; CDR3 protein: CASSLRQGAYNEQFF
CDR3 length: 15; J gene: TRBJ1-4; V gene: TRBV27; CDR3 protein: CASTRRQGINEKLFF
CDR3 length: 17; J gene: TRBJ2-2; V gene: TRBV7-7; CDR3 protein: CASSLTSGTSNTGELFF
CDR3 length: 16; J gene: TRBJ2-1; V gene: TRBV19; CDR3 protein: CASSIGGGSSYNEQFF
CDR3 length: 14; J gene: TRBJ2-1; V gene: TRBV6-4; CDR3 protein: CASSDSRLGNEQFF
CDR3 length: 19; J gene: TRBJ2-1; V gene: TRBV19; CDR3 protein: CASSADRLAGVRSYNEQFF
CDR3 length: 15; J gene: TRBJ2-1; V gene: TRBV7-9; CDR3 protein: CASTVAGGSYNEQFF
CDR3 length: 13; J gene: TRBJ2-7; V gene: TRBV11-2; CDR3 protein: CASSLEGLTEQYF
CDR3 length: 20; J gene: TRBJ2-1; V gene: TRBV24-1; CDR3 protein: CATSDSLGLAGEGDYNEQFF
CDR3 length: 17; J gene: TRBJ2-1; V gene: TRBV13; CDR3 protein: CASSSIQQGSDYNEQFF
CDR3 length: 15; J gene: TRBJ2-5; V gene: TRBV5-4; CDR3 protein: CASTSLAGGPETQYF
CDR3 length: 17; J gene: TRBJ2-5; V gene: TRBV29-1; CDR3 protein: CSVDPRDRHDPQETQYF
CDR3 length: 15; J gene: TRBJ1-5; V gene: TRBV19; CDR3 protein: CASSPGDMGSQPQHF
CDR3 length: 14; J gene: TRBJ1-4; V gene: TRBV11-2; CDR3 protein: CASSSGQFGEKLFF
CDR3 length: 14; J gene: TRBJ1-2; V gene: TRBV5-5; CDR3 protein: CASSSWTGSYGYTF